Reported below is one T cell receptor (beta chain). This may arise from a read error, as a much more abundant clone is one base away. RNA transcripts gave rise to amplified TCR beta CDR3 regions. The HTBI primer set was used in a first-round RT-PCR of the TCR CDR3. A single record per CDR3 protein comes from TCRdb applying MiXCR to the multiplex PCR reads. Counted here are some 560,000 distinct CDR3 sequences, 15% to 17% occurring once; the ten biggest clones make up around 7.5%. Newly diagnosed patients aged 18 to 65 had hyperthyroidism of under 2 months' duration. The CDR3 is made up of 13 amino acids. CDR1 is SGHAT and CDR2 is FQNNGV in the germline V gene. Trimming stripped 5 bases from V and 5 bases from J, with 10 bases between. The data originate from a study of T cells in Graves' hyperthyroidism and ophthalmopathy.

The receptor was isolated from a young woman with Graves' hyperthyroidism. The genes are TRBV11-2 and TRBJ2-1; unclear D gene. Material: blood. CDR3 sequence: CASSTWADNEQFF. CDR3 nucleotides: TGTGCCAGCAGCACCTGGGCAGACAATGAGCAGTTCTTC.